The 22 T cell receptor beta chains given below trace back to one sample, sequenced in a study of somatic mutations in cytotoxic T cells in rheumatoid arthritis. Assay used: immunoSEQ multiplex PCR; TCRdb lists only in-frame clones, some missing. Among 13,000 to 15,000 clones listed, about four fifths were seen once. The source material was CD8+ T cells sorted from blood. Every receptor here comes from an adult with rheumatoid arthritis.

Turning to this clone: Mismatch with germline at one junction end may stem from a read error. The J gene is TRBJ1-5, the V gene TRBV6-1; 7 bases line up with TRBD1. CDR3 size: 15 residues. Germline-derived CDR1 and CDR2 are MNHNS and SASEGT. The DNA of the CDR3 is TGTGCCAGCAGCGAAGGAGGGACAGGCAATCAGCCCCAGCATTTT. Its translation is CASSEGGTGNQPQHF.

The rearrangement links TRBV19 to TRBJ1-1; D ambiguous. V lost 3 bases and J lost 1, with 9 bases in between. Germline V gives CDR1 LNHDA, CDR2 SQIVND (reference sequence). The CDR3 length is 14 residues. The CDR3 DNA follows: TGTGCCAGTAGTATTGGTACGGGGAACACTGAAGCTTTCTTT. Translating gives CASSIGTGNTEAFF.

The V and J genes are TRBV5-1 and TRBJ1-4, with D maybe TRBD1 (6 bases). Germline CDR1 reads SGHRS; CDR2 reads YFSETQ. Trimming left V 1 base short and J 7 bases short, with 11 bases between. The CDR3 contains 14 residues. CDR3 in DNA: TGCGCCAGCAGCTTGAGAGGGGGTCTTGAAAAACTGTTTTTT. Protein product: CASSLRGGLEKLFF.

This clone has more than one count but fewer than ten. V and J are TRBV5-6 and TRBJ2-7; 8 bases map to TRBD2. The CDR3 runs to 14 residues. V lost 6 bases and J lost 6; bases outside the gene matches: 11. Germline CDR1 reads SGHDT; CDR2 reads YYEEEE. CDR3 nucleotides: TGTGCCAGCATCCTCGGGGGGGGGACCGCCGAGCAGTACTTC. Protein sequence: CASILGGGTAEQYF.

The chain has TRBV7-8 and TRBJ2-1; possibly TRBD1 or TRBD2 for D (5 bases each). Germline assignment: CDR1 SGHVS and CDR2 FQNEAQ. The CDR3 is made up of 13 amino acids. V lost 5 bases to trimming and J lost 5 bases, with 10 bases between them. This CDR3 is CASSAGGNNEQFF. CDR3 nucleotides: TGTGCCAGCAGCGCTGGGGGAAACAATGAGCAGTTCTTC.

The DNA for the CDR3 is TGTGCCAGCAGCTACGGACAGGGGGAATCCTATGGCTACACCTTC. This sequence encodes CASSYGQGESYGYTF. The V gene is TRBV13, the J gene TRBJ1-2; 10 bases agree with TRBD1. The germline CDR1 and CDR2 sequences are PRHDT and FYEKMQ (reference sequence). The CDR3 covers 15 residues. V lost 4 bases and J lost 4; bases outside the gene matches: 6.

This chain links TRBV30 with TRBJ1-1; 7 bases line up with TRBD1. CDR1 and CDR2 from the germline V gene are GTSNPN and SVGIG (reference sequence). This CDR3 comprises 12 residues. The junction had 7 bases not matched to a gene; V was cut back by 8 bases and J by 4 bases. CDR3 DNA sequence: TGTGCCGGATCCAGGGGGAGCACTGAAGCTTTCTTT. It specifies CAGSRGSTEAFF.

The CDR3 nucleotides are TGTGCCAGCAGCGTAGGCGGCGCCGACAATCAGCCCCAGCATTTT. Translated: CASSVGGADNQPQHF. The rearrangement uses TRBV9 and TRBJ1-5; D is uncertain. Per the germline V gene, CDR1 is SGDLS and CDR2 is YYNGEE. The CDR3 is 15 amino acids. V lost 0 bases and J lost 3, with 10 bases in between.

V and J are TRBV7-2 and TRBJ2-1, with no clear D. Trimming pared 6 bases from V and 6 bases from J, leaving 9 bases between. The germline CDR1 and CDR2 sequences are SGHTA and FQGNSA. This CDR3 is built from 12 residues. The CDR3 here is CASREWANEQFF. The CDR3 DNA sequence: TGTGCCAGCAGAGAATGGGCCAATGAGCAGTTCTTC.

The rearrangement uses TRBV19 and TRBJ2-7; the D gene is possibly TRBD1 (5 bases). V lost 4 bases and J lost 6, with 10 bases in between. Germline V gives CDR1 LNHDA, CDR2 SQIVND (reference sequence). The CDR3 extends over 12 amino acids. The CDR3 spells CASSNFRGEQYF. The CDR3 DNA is TGTGCCAGTAGTAACTTTAGGGGCGAGCAGTACTTC.

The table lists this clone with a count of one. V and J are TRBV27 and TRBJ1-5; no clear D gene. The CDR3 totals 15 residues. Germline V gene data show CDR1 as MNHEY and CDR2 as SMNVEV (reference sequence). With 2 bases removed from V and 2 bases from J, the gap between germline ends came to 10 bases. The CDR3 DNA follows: TGTGCCAGCAGTTTAGTCGGGCGGGGCAATCAGCCCCAGCATTTT. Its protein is CASSLVGRGNQPQHF.

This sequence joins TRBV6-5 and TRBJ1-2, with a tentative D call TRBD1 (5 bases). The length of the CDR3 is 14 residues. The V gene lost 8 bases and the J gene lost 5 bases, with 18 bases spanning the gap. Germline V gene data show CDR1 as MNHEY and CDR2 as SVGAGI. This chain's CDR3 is CASGLRAGPYGYTF. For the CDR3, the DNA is TGTGCCAGCGGCCTCAGGGCAGGGCCTTATGGCTACACCTTC.

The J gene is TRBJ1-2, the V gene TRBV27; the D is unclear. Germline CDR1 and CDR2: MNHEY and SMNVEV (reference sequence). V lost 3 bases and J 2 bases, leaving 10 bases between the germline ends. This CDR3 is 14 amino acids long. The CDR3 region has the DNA TGTGCCAGCAGTTTCCTCCCCAAGAACTATGGCTACACCTTC. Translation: CASSFLPKNYGYTF.

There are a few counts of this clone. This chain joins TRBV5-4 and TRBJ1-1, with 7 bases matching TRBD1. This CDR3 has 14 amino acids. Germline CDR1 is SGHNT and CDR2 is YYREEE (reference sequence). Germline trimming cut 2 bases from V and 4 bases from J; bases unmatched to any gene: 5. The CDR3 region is CASSFGTVGTEAFF. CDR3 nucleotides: TGTGCCAGCAGCTTCGGGACAGTGGGCACTGAAGCTTTCTTT.

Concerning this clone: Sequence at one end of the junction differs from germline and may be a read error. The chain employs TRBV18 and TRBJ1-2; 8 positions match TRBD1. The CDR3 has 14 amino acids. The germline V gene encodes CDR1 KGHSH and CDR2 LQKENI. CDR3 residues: CTSSPDRAVYGYTF. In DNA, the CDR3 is TGTACCAGCTCACCGGACAGGGCCGTCTATGGCTACACCTTC.

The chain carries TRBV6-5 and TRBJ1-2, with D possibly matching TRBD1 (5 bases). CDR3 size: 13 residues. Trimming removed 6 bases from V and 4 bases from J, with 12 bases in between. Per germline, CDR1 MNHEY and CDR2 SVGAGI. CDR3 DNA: TGTGCCAGCAGCATTCAGGGATCCTATGGCTACACCTTC. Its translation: CASSIQGSYGYTF.

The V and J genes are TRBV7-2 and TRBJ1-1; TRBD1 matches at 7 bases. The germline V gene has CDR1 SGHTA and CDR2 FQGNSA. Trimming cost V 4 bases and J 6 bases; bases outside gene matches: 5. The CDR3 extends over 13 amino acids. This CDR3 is CASSSGQAPEAFF. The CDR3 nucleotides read TGTGCCAGCAGCTCCGGACAGGCCCCTGAAGCTTTCTTT.

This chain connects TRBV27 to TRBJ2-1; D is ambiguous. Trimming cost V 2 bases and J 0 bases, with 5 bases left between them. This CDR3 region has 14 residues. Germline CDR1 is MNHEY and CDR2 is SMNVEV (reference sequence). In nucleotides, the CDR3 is TGTGCCAGCAGTTTAAGCGCCTCCTACAATGAGCAGTTCTTC. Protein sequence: CASSLSASYNEQFF.

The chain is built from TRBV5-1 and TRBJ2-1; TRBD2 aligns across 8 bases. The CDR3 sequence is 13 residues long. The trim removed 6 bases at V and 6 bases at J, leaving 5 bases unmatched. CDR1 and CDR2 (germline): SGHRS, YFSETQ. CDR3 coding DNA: TGCGCCAGCACCGGACTAGCCACCAATGAGCAGTTCTTC. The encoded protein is CASTGLATNEQFF.

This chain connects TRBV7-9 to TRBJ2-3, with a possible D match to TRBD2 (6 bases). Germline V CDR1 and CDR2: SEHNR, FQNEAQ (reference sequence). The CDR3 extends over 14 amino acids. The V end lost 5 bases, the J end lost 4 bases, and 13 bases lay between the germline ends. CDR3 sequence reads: CASSHRDFPDTQYF. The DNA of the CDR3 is TGTGCCAGCAGCCACCGGGACTTCCCAGATACGCAGTATTTT.

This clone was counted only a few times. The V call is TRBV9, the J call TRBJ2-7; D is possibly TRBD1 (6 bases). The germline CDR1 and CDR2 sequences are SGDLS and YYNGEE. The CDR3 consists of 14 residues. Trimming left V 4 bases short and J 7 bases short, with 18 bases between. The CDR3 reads CASSPTGLGAEQYF. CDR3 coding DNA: TGTGCCAGCAGCCCGACAGGACTGGGAGCGGAGCAGTACTTC.

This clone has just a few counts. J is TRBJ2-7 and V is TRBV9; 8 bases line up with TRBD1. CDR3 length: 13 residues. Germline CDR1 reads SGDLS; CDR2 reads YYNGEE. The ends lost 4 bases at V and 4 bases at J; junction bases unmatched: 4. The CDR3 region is CASSPQGAYEQYF. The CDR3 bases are TGTGCCAGCAGCCCGCAGGGGGCTTACGAGCAGTACTTC.